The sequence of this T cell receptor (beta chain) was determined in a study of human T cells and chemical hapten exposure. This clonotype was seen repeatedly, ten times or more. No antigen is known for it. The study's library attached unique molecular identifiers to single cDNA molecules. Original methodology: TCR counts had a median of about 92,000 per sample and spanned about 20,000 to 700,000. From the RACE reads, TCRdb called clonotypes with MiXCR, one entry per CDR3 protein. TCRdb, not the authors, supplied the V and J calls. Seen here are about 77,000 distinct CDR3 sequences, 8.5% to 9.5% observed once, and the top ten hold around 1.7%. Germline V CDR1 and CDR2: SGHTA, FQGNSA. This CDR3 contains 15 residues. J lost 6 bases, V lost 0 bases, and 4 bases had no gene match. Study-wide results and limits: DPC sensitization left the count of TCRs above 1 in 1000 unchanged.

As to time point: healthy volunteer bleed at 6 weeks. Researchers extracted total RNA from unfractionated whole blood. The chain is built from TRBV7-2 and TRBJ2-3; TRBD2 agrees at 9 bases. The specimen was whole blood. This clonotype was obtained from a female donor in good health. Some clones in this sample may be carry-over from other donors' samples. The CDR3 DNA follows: TGTGCCAGCAGCTTAGCTGGCGGGGGGGTGGATACGCAGTATTTT. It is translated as CASSLAGGGVDTQYF.